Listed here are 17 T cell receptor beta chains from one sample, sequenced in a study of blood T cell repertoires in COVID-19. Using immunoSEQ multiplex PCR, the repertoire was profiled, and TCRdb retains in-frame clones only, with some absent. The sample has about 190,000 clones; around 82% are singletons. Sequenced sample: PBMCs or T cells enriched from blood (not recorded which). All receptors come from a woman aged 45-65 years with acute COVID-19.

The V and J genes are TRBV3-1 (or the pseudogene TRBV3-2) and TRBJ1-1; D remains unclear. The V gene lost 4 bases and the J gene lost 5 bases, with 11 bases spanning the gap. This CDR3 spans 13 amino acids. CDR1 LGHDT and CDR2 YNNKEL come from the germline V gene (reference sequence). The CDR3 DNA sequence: TGTGCCAGCAGCCCGTTACTTCGGACTGAAGCTTTCTTT. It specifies CASSPLLRTEAFF.

DNA of the CDR3: TGTGCCAGTAGGGGGCGTCTAGCGGGGCCGAATGAGCAGTTCTTC. It encodes CASRGRLAGPNEQFF. The rearrangement joins TRBV19 to TRBJ2-1; 9 bases fit TRBD2. The CDR3 totals 15 residues. J was trimmed by 7 bases and V by 6 bases; bases with no gene match: 10. Per the germline V gene, CDR1 is LNHDA and CDR2 is SQIVND (reference sequence).

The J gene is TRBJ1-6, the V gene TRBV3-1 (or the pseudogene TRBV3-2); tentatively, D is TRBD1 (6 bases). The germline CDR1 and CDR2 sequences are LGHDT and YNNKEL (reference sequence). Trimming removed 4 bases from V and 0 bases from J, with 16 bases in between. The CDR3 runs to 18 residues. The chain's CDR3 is CASSLPQGFGSYNSPLHF. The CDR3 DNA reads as TGTGCCAGCAGCCTTCCACAGGGATTTGGCTCCTATAATTCACCCCTCCACTTT.

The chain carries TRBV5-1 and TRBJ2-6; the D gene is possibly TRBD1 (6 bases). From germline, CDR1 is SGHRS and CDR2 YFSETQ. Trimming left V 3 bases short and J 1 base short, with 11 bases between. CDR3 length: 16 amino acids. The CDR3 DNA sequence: TGCGCCAGCAGCTATACGACAGGATCTGGGGCCAACGTCCTGACTTTC. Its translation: CASSYTTGSGANVLTF.

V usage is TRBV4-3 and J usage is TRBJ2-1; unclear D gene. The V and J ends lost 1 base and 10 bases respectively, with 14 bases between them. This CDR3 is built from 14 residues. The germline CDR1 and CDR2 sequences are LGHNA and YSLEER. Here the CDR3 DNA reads TGCGCCAGCAGCCAAGGTGGTCGCGCGCGGGAGCAGTTCTTC. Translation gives CASSQGGRAREQFF.

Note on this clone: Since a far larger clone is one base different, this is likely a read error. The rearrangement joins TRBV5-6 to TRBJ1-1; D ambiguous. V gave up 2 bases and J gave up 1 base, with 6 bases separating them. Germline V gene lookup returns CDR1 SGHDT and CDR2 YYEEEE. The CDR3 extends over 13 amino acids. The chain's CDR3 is CASSLRGNTEAFF. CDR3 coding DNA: TGTGCCAGCAGCTTACGAGGGAACACTGAAGCTTTCTTT.

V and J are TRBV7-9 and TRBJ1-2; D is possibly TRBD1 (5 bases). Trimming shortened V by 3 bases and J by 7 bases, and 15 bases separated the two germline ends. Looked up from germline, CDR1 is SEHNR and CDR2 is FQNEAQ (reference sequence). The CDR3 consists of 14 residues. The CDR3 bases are TGTGCCAGCAGCTTGGACCCGCATCAGGGTGGCTACACCTTC. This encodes CASSLDPHQGGYTF.

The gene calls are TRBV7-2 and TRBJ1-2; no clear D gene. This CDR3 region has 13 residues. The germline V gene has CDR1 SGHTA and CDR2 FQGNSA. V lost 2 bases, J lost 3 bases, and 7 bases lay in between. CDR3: CASSLYRDYGYTF. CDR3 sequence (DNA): TGTGCCAGCAGCTTATACCGGGACTATGGCTACACCTTC.

For the CDR3, the DNA is TGTGCCAGCAAACTGACAGGATTCTCTGGAAACACCATATATTTT. This gives the protein CASKLTGFSGNTIYF. J is TRBJ1-3 and V is TRBV6-5, with D possibly matching TRBD1 (6 bases). The V end lost 7 bases, the J end lost 0 bases, and 13 bases lay between the germline ends. The CDR3 totals 15 residues. CDR1 is MNHEY, CDR2 SVGAGI, per germline.

CDR3 in DNA: TGTGCCAGCAGTCGTGACAGGGTGAGCTACACCTTC. Translation gives CASSRDRVSYTF. The chain links TRBV25-1 to TRBJ1-2; 7 nucleotides agree with TRBD1. With 5 bases clipped from V and 9 bases from J, the junction kept 6 bases outside the gene matches. Germline V CDR1 and CDR2: MGHDK, SYGVNS. The CDR3 spans 12 residues.

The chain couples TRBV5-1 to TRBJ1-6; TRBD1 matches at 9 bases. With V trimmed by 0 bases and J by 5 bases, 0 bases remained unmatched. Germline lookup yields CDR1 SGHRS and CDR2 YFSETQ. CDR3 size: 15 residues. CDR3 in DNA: TGCGCCAGCAGCTTGGGACAGGGGGATAATTCACCCCTCCACTTT. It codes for CASSLGQGDNSPLHF. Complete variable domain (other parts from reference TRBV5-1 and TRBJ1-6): KAGVTQTPRYLIKTRGQQVTLSCSPISGHRSVSWYQQTPGQGLQFLFEYFSETQRNKGNFPGRFSGRQFSNSRSEMNVSTLELGDSALYLCASSLGQGDNSPLHFGNGTRLTVT.

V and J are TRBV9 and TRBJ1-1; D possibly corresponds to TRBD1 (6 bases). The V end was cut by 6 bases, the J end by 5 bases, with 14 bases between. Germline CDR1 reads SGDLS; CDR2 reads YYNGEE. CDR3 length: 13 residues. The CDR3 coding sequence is TGTGCCAGCAACGCACAGGGTATGACTGAAGCTTTCTTT. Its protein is CASNAQGMTEAFF.

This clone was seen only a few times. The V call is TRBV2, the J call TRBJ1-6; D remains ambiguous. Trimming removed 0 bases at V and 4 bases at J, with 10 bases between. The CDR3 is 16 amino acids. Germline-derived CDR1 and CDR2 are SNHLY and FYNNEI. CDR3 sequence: CASSEAPRTYNSPLHF. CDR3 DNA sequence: TGTGCCAGCAGTGAAGCTCCTCGGACTTATAATTCACCCCTCCACTTT.

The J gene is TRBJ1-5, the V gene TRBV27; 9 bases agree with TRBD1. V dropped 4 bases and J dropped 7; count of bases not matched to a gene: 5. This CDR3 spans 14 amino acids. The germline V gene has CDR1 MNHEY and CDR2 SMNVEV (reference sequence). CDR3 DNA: TGTGCCAGCAGTTCGGGACAGGGTGACCAGCCCCAGCATTTT. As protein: CASSSGQGDQPQHF.

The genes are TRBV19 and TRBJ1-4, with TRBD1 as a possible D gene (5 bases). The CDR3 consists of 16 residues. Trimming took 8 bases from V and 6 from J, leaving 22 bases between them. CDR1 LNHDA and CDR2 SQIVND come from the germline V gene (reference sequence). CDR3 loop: CASHDRGGGEDEKLFF. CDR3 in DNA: TGTGCCAGTCACGATAGGGGCGGTGGAGAAGATGAAAAACTGTTTTTT.

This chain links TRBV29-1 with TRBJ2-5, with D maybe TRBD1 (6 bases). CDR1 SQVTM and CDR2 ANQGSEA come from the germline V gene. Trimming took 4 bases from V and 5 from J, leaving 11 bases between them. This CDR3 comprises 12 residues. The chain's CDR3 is CSVALQGETQYF. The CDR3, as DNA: TGCAGCGTTGCCCTTCAGGGGGAGACCCAGTACTTC.

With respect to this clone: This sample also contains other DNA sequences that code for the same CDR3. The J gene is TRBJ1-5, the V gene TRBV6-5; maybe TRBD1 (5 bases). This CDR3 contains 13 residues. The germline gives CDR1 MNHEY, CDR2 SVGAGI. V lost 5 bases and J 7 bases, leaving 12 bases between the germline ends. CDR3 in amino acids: CASSTQGGQPQHF. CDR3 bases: TGTGCCAGCAGTACCCAGGGAGGGCAGCCCCAGCATTTT.